This T cell receptor beta chain was sequenced in a study of PD-1 and CTLA-4 blockade in melanoma. Sequenced by immunoSEQ multiplex PCR; TCRdb stores in-frame clones only, minus some. The sample yields about 28,000 clones, 85% to 90% seen once. CDR1 is SGHAT and CDR2 is FQNNGV in the germline V gene. Deletions cut 2 bases from V and 4 bases from J, with 10 bases between. CDR3 length: 14 residues. This receptor was identified in a human donor with melanoma. The J gene is TRBJ2-3, the V gene TRBV11-2; D not certain. This sample comprised CD8+ T cells from peripheral blood, obtained before anti-PD-1 treatment. CDR3 DNA: TGTGCCAGCAGCTTAATGTCCCCCCCAGATACGCAGTATTTT. Its protein is CASSLMSPPDTQYF.